The TCR beta chain under discussion was sequenced for a study of beta chain features in type 1 diabetes. Study conclusions and caveats: Overrepresentation of cells with high TCR expression could result from cDNA sequencing.

Expressed TCRB transcripts were sequenced after all isolated RNA was converted to cDNA. The method was immunoSEQ multiplex PCR; TCRdb's version includes in-frame clones alone and lacks a portion of them. The sample records 300,000 to 400,000 clones, approximately 10% being singletons. This clone has a handful of counts. What it binds is unknown. Each of the CD4+ naive, central memory, regulatory and stem cell-like memory populations was sorted via CD45RO/CCR7/CD25/CD127/CD95/CD27. J gave up 4 bases and V 1 base, and 6 bases lay outside the gene matches. Looked up from germline, CDR1 is KGHSH and CDR2 is LQKENI. The CDR3 consists of 16 residues.

Material for sequencing was naive CD4+ T cells from blood. V usage is TRBV18 and J usage is TRBJ2-3; 9 bases agree with TRBD2. The sequence came from a woman under 40 in good health. The CDR3 region is CASSPLSAGGSDTQYF. Written as DNA, the CDR3 is TGTGCCAGCTCACCACTGTCTGCGGGAGGGTCAGATACGCAGTATTTT.